This is a list of T cell receptor beta chains from one sample in a study of CD8+ T cells in alopecia areata. Method: immunoSEQ multiplex PCR; TCRdb's copy keeps in-frame clones and lacks some. The sample consists of over 100,000 clones, 53% of them appearing once. Sequencing was performed on CD4+ T cells sorted from blood, taken at week 4, from a patient treated with tofacitinib. These receptors came from a human donor with alopecia areata. Each CDR3 is given with its conserved first and last residue. A D gene is named only where the DNA matches it firmly. Part of the rows lack a size; the others show once, few, many or a class for expanded clones.

d_gene,abundance,j_gene,v_gene,CDR3nt,CDR3aa
.,.,TRBJ1-2,TRBV29-1,TGCAGCGTTGAAGCAGTAAGACAGGGCTACACCTTC,CSVEAVRQGYTF
TRBD2,once,TRBJ2-3,TRBV29-1,TGCAGCGTTGGACTAGCGGGGGCAGATACGCAGTATTTT,CSVGLAGADTQYF
.,.,TRBJ1-2,TRBV15,TGTGCCACCAGCAGCGAAAGACCAGGGGTTCTTGGCTACACCTTC,CATSSERPGVLGYTF
TRBD2,few,TRBJ2-7,TRBV5-1,TGCGCCAGCAGCCTCTGGCTAGCGGGAAAGTCCTACGAGCAGTACTTC,CASSLWLAGKSYEQYF
TRBD1,few,TRBJ1-2,TRBV29-1,TGCAGCGTTGGGGACAGCATCTATGGCTACACCTTC,CSVGDSIYGYTF
.,once,TRBJ1-2,TRBV18,TGTGCCAGCTCACCGCCCACAAGGGAGGGCTACACCTTC,CASSPPTREGYTF
.,.,TRBJ1-6,TRBV6-1,TGTGCCAGCAGTGAAGGTGGCCGCTATAATTCACCCCTCCACTTT,CASSEGGRYNSPLHF
TRBD1,.,TRBJ2-1,TRBV30,TGTGCCTGGAACTCCGGGACAGGGGTGAATGAGCAGTTCTTC,CAWNSGTGVNEQFF
.,.,TRBJ2-7,TRBV6-1,TGTGCCATAGAAGGACAGATCTCCTACGAGCAGTACTTC,CAIEGQISYEQYF
TRBD2,.,TRBJ2-1,TRBV7-9,TGTGCCAGCAGCTCTGCCGGGACTAGCGGGAGGAATGAGCAGTTCTTC,CASSSAGTSGRNEQFF
.,many,TRBJ1-4,TRBV18,TGTGCCAGCTCACCGGGCAGACCCGATGAAAAACTGTTTTTT,CASSPGRPDEKLFF
.,few,TRBJ2-3,TRBV19,TGTGCCAGTAACGGGGCAGGGTATACGCAGTATTTT,CASNGAGYTQYF
TRBD2,few,TRBJ2-3,TRBV7-9,TGTGCCAGCAGCCCCAACGGCCTAGCGGGAATGGCAGATACGCAGTATTTT,CASSPNGLAGMADTQYF
.,.,TRBJ2-3,TRBV30,TGTGCCTGGAGAAACAAGGCCGGCACAGATACGCAGTATTTT,CAWRNKAGTDTQYF
.,.,TRBJ2-3,TRBV29-1,TGCAGCGTCAGCAGTGGCGGGAGCACAGATACGCAGTATTTT,CSVSSGGSTDTQYF
TRBD1,.,TRBJ1-1,TRBV7-8,TGTGCCAGCAGCAAACGGGACAGGGGATCGAACACTGAAGCTTTCTTT,CASSKRDRGSNTEAFF
.,.,TRBJ2-3,TRBV5-1,TGCGCCAGCAGCTCCGGGGGTCCAAGCACAGATACGCAGTATTTT,CASSSGGPSTDTQYF
.,.,TRBJ1-1,TRBV2,TGTGCCAGCAGTGAACCCGGCAGCCTGAACACTGAAGCTTTCTTT,CASSEPGSLNTEAFF
.,.,TRBJ1-2,TRBV11-2,TGTGCCAGCAGCCCTATCGGAGGCAATAACTATGGCTACACCTTC,CASSPIGGNNYGYTF
TRBD1,.,TRBJ2-6,TRBV29-1,TGCAGCGTGGACCCGGGACAGGGGGTTTCTGGGGCCAACGTCCTGACTTTC,CSVDPGQGVSGANVLTF
TRBD2,.,TRBJ2-7,TRBV7-6,TGTGCCAGCAGCCAAAGGACTGCGGGAGGTTTCGACGAGCAGTACTTC,CASSQRTAGGFDEQYF
TRBD2,.,TRBJ2-3,TRBV7-2,TGTGCCAGCAGCTTAGCCCCTCTAGGTAGCGGGGGTAGCACAGATACGCAGTATTTT,CASSLAPLGSGGSTDTQYF
.,few,TRBJ2-1,TRBV19,TGTGCCAGTAGTATAGTCGTGGGGGCAGGCTCCGACAATGAGCAGTTCTTC,CASSIVVGAGSDNEQFF
TRBD1,.,TRBJ1-2,TRBV30,TGTGCCTGGAGTGTCTCCGGGACAGGGGCTGGCTACACCTTC,CAWSVSGTGAGYTF
TRBD1,.,TRBJ2-3,TRBV9,TGTGCCAGCAGCCTGGGACAGGGGAGCACAGATACGCAGTATTTT,CASSLGQGSTDTQYF
.,.,TRBJ2-1,TRBV6-5,TGTGCCAGCAAAAGGGACATCTCCTACAATGAGCAGTTCTTC,CASKRDISYNEQFF
TRBD2,once,TRBJ2-7,TRBV30,TGTGCCTGGAGTGTTTCGGGAGGGGGCTACGAGCAGTACTTC,CAWSVSGGGYEQYF
.,.,TRBJ1-2,TRBV4-2,TGTGCCAGCAGCCCGGTGGGGGGTGGCGCTGGCTACACCTTC,CASSPVGGGAGYTF